Below, 23 T cell receptor beta chains from the same sample are listed, as sequenced in a study of shared clonotypes between healthy human individuals. Sequencing used immunoSEQ multiplex PCR; TCRdb keeps in-frame clones, though not all of them. Here the sample spans a few million clones, about 90% being singletons. Sample: naive CD4+ T cells from PBMCs. The subset: CD45RA+ positively selected. All receptors derive from a man aged 18-30 years in good health. Some clones in this sample may be carry-over from other donors' samples.

The rearrangement links TRBV2 to TRBJ2-3, with D possibly TRBD2 on 5 matching bases. CDR1 and CDR2 (germline): SNHLY, FYNNEI. Trimming left V 6 bases short and J 1 base short, with 14 bases between. CDR3 length equals 15 residues. The CDR3 spells CASSETGTGTDTQYF. The CDR3 nucleotides read TGTGCCAGCAGCGAGACGGGAACTGGCACAGATACGCAGTATTTT.

The gene calls are TRBV25-1 and TRBJ2-1; D perhaps matches TRBD2 (5 bases). The germline V gene encodes CDR1 MGHDK and CDR2 SYGVNS. CDR3 length: 13 amino acids. V lost 10 bases and J 6 bases, leaving 16 bases between the germline ends. The DNA of the CDR3 is TGTGCCACCCACGGGAAACAGACCAATGAGCAGTTCTTC. Translated: CATHGKQTNEQFF. Variable domain in full (rest from reference TRBV25-1 and TRBJ2-1): EADIYQTPRYLVIGTGKKITLECSQTMGHDKMYWYQQDPGMELHLIHYSYGVNSTEKGDLSSESTVSRIRTEHFPLTLESARPSHTSQYLCATHGKQTNEQFFGPGTRLTVL.

The rearrangement joins TRBV5-1 to TRBJ2-7; 9 positions match TRBD2. Germline CDR1 and CDR2: SGHRS and YFSETQ. V shed 4 bases and J 6 bases; nucleotides not matched to a gene: 5. This CDR3 is built from 13 residues. The CDR3 spells CASSVGTSSEQYF. In nucleotides, the CDR3 is TGCGCCAGCAGCGTGGGGACTAGCAGCGAGCAGTACTTC.

The genes are TRBV11-3 and TRBJ1-1; D not certain. V was clipped by 0 bases and J by 5 bases, with 7 bases between them. The CDR3 length is 13 residues. Germline-derived CDR1 and CDR2 are SGHNT and YENEEA. The CDR3 is CASSLERETEAFF. CDR3 sequence (DNA): TGTGCCAGCAGCTTAGAGCGGGAGACTGAAGCTTTCTTT.

CDR3 DNA sequence: TGCGCCAGCAGCTTAATAGCGGCCCAAGAGACCCAGTACTTC. Translated: CASSLIAAQETQYF. This chain connects TRBV5-1 to TRBJ2-5; tentatively, D is TRBD2 (6 bases). This CDR3 comprises 14 residues. Trimming took off 2 bases at V and 1 base at J, with 9 bases between the two ends. Germline V gives CDR1 SGHRS, CDR2 YFSETQ.

CDR3 nucleotides: TGTGCCAGCAGCTTATCGGGCAGGGGGAACACTGAAGCTTTCTTT. Residues: CASSLSGRGNTEAFF. The V call is TRBV7-9, the J call TRBJ1-1, with a weak D call TRBD1 (6 bases). V was trimmed by 2 bases and J by 1 base, leaving 11 bases between them. The CDR3 sequence is 15 residues long. Germline CDR1 is SEHNR and CDR2 is FQNEAQ (reference sequence).

The rearrangement joins TRBV7-2 to TRBJ2-7; weak D call: TRBD1 (6 bases). Trimming cost V 1 base and J 11 bases, with 12 bases left between them. Germline CDR1 and CDR2: SGHTA and FQGNSA. The CDR3 has 12 residues. CDR3 nucleotide sequence: TGTGCCAGCAGCTTAGACGAGAGGGGGAAGTACTTC. As protein: CASSLDERGKYF.

The V and J genes are TRBV5-4 and TRBJ2-7; 7 nucleotides align to TRBD1. This CDR3 is built from 15 residues. Looked up from germline, CDR1 is SGHNT and CDR2 is YYREEE (reference sequence). The V and J ends lost 4 bases and 5 bases, in that order; junction bases with no gene match: 12. The CDR3 spells CASSRSGTVSDEQYF. For the CDR3, the DNA is TGTGCCAGCAGCAGATCCGGGACAGTATCCGACGAGCAGTACTTC.

The V gene is TRBV25-1, the J gene TRBJ1-2; possible D gene TRBD1, 6 bases. The V gene's germline CDR1 is MGHDK and CDR2 SYGVNS. Trimming removed 3 bases from V and 0 bases from J, with 11 bases in between. This CDR3 region has 15 residues. Written as DNA, the CDR3 is TGTGCCAGCAGTGAGGGACGACAGGCTAACTATGGCTACACCTTC. Translating it yields CASSEGRQANYGYTF.

The chain recombines TRBV2 with TRBJ2-7; D unresolved. This CDR3 has 13 amino acids. Germline CDR1 and CDR2: SNHLY and FYNNEI. The V and J ends lost 2 bases and 6 bases respectively, with 11 bases between them. CDR3 residues: CASSEYPDGEQYF. CDR3 nucleotide sequence: TGTGCCAGCAGTGAATACCCAGATGGCGAGCAGTACTTC.

The chain is built from TRBV5-1 and TRBJ2-2; 14 bases align to TRBD2. This CDR3 has 18 residues. Germline CDR1 SGHRS, CDR2 YFSETQ. V was pared by 1 base and J by 6 bases, with 8 bases of the junction left unmatched. The CDR3 coding sequence is TGCGCCAGCAGCTTGCCGGGACTAGCGGGAGTTGCGGCCGGGGAGCTGTTTTTT. It specifies CASSLPGLAGVAAGELFF.

The V call is TRBV4-1, the J call TRBJ1-1; D might be TRBD1 (5 bases). CDR1 and CDR2 from the germline V gene are MGHRA and YSYEKL. This CDR3 contains 18 residues. The V end was cut by 0 bases, the J end by 2 bases, with 19 bases between. The chain's CDR3 is CASSQEGASWGGNTEAFF. CDR3 in DNA: TGCGCCAGCAGCCAAGAAGGGGCTTCCTGGGGCGGAAACACTGAAGCTTTCTTT.

The chain joins TRBV2 to TRBJ2-7; D is undetermined. The V end lost 2 bases, the J end lost 3 bases, and 5 bases lay between the germline ends. The CDR3 is 12 amino acids. Germline V gene lookup returns CDR1 SNHLY and CDR2 FYNNEI. The CDR3 sequence is CASSELLYEQYF. In DNA form, the CDR3 reads TGTGCCAGCAGTGAACTTCTCTACGAGCAGTACTTC. Supplemented by reference TRBV2 and TRBJ2-7, the full variable domain reads EPEVTQTPSHQVTQMGQEVILRCVPISNHLYFYWYRQILGQKVEFLVSFYNNEISEKSEIFDDQFSVERPDGSNFTLKIRSTKLEDSAMYFCASSELLYEQYFGPGTRLTVT.

The genes are TRBV7-3 and TRBJ2-3; a weak D match, TRBD2 (6 bases). Trimming shortened V by 0 bases and J by 2 bases, and 12 bases separated the two germline ends. The length of the CDR3 is 16 residues. In germline, CDR1 is SGHTA, CDR2 FQGTGA. Written as DNA, the CDR3 is TGTGCCAGCAGCTTAACTAGCGGAGGGTCCACAGATACGCAGTATTTT. Translated: CASSLTSGGSTDTQYF. Variable domain in full (rest from reference TRBV7-3 and TRBJ2-3): GAGVSQTPSNKVTEKGKYVELRCDPISGHTALYWYRQSLGQGPEFLIYFQGTGAADDSGLPNDRFFAVRPEGSVSTLKIQRTERGDSAVYLCASSLTSGGSTDTQYFGPGTRLTVL.

The chain links TRBV5-1 to TRBJ1-3; maybe TRBD1 (5 bases). CDR3 length: 16 amino acids. V shed 4 bases and J shed 4 bases, with 18 bases lying between them. Per germline, CDR1 SGHRS and CDR2 YFSETQ. The CDR3 region has the DNA TGCGCCAGCAGCCCGGGACCTCAGGGAGACGGAAACACCATATATTTT. Amino acid sequence: CASSPGPQGDGNTIYF.

CDR3 nucleotides: TGTGCCAGGACGACGGGAGTCCTCTACGAGCAGTACTTC. It encodes CARTTGVLYEQYF. This sequence joins TRBV2 and TRBJ2-7; possible D gene TRBD2, 6 bases. From germline, CDR1 is SNHLY and CDR2 FYNNEI. The CDR3 contains 13 residues. Trimming cost V 9 bases and J 3 bases, with 15 bases left between them.

V is TRBV30 and J is TRBJ1-5; D unresolved. The CDR3 has 13 residues. Germline CDR1 and CDR2: GTSNPN and SVGIG (reference sequence). V was shortened by 2 bases and J by 7 bases, with 12 bases between the two germline ends. CDR3 in amino acids: CAWSPRLGQPQHF. Written as DNA, the CDR3 is TGTGCCTGGAGTCCCAGACTCGGCCAGCCCCAGCATTTT.

This rearrangement joins TRBV28 to TRBJ1-2, with D perhaps matching TRBD1 (6 bases). The CDR3 extends over 14 amino acids. Germline V gene sequence: CDR1 MDHEN, CDR2 SYDVKM. V lost 1 base and J 4 bases, leaving 10 bases between the germline ends. CDR3 DNA sequence: TGTGCCAGCAGTTTATCCCCGGACAGCTATGGCTACACCTTC. It specifies CASSLSPDSYGYTF.

This chain links TRBV18 with TRBJ2-3; D is possibly TRBD1 (6 bases). With 3 bases removed from V and 0 bases from J, the gap between germline ends came to 16 bases. CDR1 and CDR2 from the germline V gene are KGHSH and LQKENI. This CDR3 contains 17 residues. The CDR3 protein is CASSPLATGSSTDTQYF. Here the CDR3 DNA reads TGTGCCAGCTCACCTCTAGCAACAGGGAGTAGCACAGATACGCAGTATTTT.

This sequence joins TRBV19 and TRBJ2-1; 13 nucleotides agree with TRBD2. Germline CDR1 and CDR2: LNHDA and SQIVND (reference sequence). V shed 7 bases, J shed 5 bases, and the junction held 2 bases outside the gene matches. The CDR3 loop spans 14 amino acids. The CDR3, as DNA: TGTGCCAGTAAGGGACTAGCGGGGAACAATGAGCAGTTCTTC. It translates to CASKGLAGNNEQFF.

The chain has TRBV19 and TRBJ1-1; no reliable D call. The CDR3 spans 15 residues. Germline CDR1 LNHDA, CDR2 SQIVND (reference sequence). V lost 1 base and J 2 bases, leaving 11 bases between the germline ends. DNA of the CDR3: TGTGCCAGTAGTATAGTAGCGGCCGACAACACTGAAGCTTTCTTT. It yields the protein CASSIVAADNTEAFF.

This clone appeared a single time. This rearrangement joins TRBV28 to TRBJ2-2; no firm D call. The germline CDR1 and CDR2 sequences are MDHEN and SYDVKM. The CDR3 has 15 residues. Trimming cost V 3 bases and J 5 bases, with 13 bases left between them. The DNA of the CDR3 is TGTGCCAGCAGTTTTCTGGCGGTGGGTACCGGGGAGCTGTTTTTT. The encoded protein is CASSFLAVGTGELFF.

CDR3 nucleotides: TGTGCCAGCAGCTTGGCTCGTATATCCTACGAGCAGTACTTC. Encoded protein: CASSLARISYEQYF. This rearrangement joins TRBV7-6 to TRBJ2-7; D unclear. Germline V lookup: CDR1 SGHVS, CDR2 FNYEAQ. The CDR3 spans 14 residues. Trimming removed 3 bases at V and 1 base at J, with 10 bases between.